The clone carrying this TCR beta chain has a single count. Its antigen is as yet unknown. The data are from a study of Tregs in tolerant kidney transplant recipients. Assay used: immunoSEQ multiplex PCR; TCRdb lists only in-frame clones, some missing. The sample consists of under 80,000 clones, around 85% of them appearing once. CD4+CD25+CD127- Tregs, CD4+CD25- non-Tregs, CD4 and CD8 cells were sorted. Study-wide results and limits: Nucleotide sequences could not be compared across some patients' samples due to primer changes. Few patients were studied, so findings need validation in larger groups. Biological reproducibility was not directly addressed, but technical replication error appeared minimal.

The input for sequencing was Tregs from blood, taken before the transplant. This receptor was identified in a human donor who received a combined kidney and bone marrow transplant.

The CDR3 sequence is CASSRYRGGNTIYF. As DNA, the CDR3 is TGTGCCAGCAGCCGTTACAGGGGTGGGAACACCATATATTTT. The chain joins TRBV7-9 to TRBJ1-3; TRBD1 matches 7 bases. The CDR3 has 14 residues. With 5 bases clipped from V and 7 bases from J, the junction kept 8 bases outside the gene matches. Germline CDR1 SEHNR, CDR2 FQNEAQ (reference sequence).